The clone carrying this TCR beta chain was counted a few times. Clones were sequenced by immunoSEQ multiplex PCR, and TCRdb holds only the in-frame ones, with some missing. The sample yields about 200,000 clones, around 90% seen once. The data stem from a study of blood T cell repertoires in COVID-19. Study-wide context: Acute and convalescent COVID-19 samples came from the United States, Italy and Spain. Sample material is recorded as cDNA or gDNA derived from T cells, B-cell-depleted T cells, or PBMCs.

Germline loops: CDR1 LNHDA, CDR2 SQIVND (reference sequence). V was cut by 1 base and J by 5 bases, with 9 bases left in between. This CDR3 spans 14 amino acids. The gene calls are TRBV19 and TRBJ1-5; D unresolved. The receptor comes from a man aged 45-60 years with acute or convalescent COVID-19. Sequencing input: peripheral blood. CDR3 sequence reads: CASSIGNNYQPQHF. In DNA form, the CDR3 reads TGTGCCAGTAGTATAGGCAACAATTATCAGCCCCAGCATTTT.